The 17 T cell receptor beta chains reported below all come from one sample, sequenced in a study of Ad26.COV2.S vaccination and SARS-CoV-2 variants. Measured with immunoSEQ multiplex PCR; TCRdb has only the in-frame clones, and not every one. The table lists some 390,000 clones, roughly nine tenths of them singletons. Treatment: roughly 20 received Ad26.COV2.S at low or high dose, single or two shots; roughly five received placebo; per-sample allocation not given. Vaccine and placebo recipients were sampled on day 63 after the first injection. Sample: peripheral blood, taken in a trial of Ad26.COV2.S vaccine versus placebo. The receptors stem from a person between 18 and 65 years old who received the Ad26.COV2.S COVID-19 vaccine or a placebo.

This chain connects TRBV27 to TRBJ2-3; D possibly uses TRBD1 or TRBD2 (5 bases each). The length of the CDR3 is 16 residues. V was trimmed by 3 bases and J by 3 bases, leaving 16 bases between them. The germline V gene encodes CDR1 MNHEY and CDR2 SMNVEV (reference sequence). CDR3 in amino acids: CASSLVGEQGTDTQYF. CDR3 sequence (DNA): TGTGCCAGCAGTTTGGTAGGGGAGCAGGGAACAGATACGCAGTATTTT.

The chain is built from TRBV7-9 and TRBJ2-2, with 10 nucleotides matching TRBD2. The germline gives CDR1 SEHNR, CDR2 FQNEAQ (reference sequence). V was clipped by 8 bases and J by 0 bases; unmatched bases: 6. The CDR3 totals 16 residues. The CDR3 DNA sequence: TGTGCCAGCCCCTTAGCGGGGGGCGCGAACACCGGGGAGCTGTTTTTT. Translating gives CASPLAGGANTGELFF.

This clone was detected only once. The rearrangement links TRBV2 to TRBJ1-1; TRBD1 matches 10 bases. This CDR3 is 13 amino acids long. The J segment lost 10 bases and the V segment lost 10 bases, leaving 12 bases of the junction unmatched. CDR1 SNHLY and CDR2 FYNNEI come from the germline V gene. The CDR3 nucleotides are TGTGCCACCAGGAGAGGGACAGGGGAGGTAGCTTTCTTT. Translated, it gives CATRRGTGEVAFF.

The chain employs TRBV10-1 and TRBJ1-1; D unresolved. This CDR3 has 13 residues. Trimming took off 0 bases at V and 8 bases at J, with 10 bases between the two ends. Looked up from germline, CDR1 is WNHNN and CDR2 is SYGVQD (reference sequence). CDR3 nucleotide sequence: TGCGCCAGCAGTGAGTCGATGGGTGGGGAAGCTTTCTTT. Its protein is CASSESMGGEAFF.

This chain's CDR3 is CATSRDLSLGYEQYF. The DNA of the CDR3 is TGTGCCACCAGCAGAGATCTGTCCCTGGGTTACGAGCAGTACTTC. The chain joins TRBV15 to TRBJ2-7, with D uncertain. CDR3 length: 15 residues. The V gene's germline CDR1 is LNHNV and CDR2 YYDKDF (reference sequence). V was pared by 0 bases and J by 4 bases, with 13 bases between.

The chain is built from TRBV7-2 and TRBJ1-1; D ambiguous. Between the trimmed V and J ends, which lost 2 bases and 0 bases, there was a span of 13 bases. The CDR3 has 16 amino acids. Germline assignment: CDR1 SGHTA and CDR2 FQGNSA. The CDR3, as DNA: TGTGCCAGCAGCTTATCGTCTCCCCGGGTGAACACTGAAGCTTTCTTT. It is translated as CASSLSSPRVNTEAFF.

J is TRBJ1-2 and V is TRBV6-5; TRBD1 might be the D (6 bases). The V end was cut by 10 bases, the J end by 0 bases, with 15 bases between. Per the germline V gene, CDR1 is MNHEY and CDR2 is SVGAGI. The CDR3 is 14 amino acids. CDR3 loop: CATGRDISNYGYTF. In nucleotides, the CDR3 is TGTGCCACGGGCCGGGACATATCTAACTATGGCTACACCTTC.

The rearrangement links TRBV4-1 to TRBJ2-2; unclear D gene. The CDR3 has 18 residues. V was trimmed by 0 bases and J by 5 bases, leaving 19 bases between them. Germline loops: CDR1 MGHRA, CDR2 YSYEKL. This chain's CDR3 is CASSQEVPDQLQTGELFF. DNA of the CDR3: TGCGCCAGCAGCCAAGAGGTTCCGGATCAACTTCAAACCGGGGAGCTGTTTTTT.

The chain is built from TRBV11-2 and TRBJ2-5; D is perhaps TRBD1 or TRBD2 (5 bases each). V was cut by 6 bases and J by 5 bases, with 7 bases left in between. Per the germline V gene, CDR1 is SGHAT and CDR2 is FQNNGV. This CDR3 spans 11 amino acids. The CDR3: CASREGETQYF. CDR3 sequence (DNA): TGTGCCAGCAGAGAGGGGGAGACCCAGTACTTC. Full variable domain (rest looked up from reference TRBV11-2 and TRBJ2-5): EAGVAQSPRYKIIEKRQSVAFWCNPISGHATLYWYQQILGQGPKLLIQFQNNGVVDDSQLPKDRFSAERLKGVDSTLKIQPAKLEDSAVYLCASREGETQYFGPGTRLLVL.

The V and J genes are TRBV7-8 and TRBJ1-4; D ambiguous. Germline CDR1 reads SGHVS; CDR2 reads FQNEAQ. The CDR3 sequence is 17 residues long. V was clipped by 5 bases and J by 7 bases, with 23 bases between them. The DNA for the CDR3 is TGTGCCAGCAGCGCTAGGTTAGCGTCGGCCGTTGGTGAAAAACTGTTTTTT. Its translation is CASSARLASAVGEKLFF.

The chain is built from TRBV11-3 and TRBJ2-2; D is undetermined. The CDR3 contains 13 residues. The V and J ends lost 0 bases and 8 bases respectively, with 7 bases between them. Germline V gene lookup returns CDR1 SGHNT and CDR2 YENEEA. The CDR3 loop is CASSLDLEGELFF. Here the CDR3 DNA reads TGTGCCAGCAGCTTAGATTTGGAGGGGGAGCTGTTTTTT.

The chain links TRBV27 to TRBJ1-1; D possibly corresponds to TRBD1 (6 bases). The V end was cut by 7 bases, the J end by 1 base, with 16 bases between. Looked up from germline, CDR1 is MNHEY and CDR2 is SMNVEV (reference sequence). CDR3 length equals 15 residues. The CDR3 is CASTPAGTKNTEAFF. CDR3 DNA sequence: TGTGCCAGCACTCCAGCCGGGACAAAGAACACTGAAGCTTTCTTT.

This chain's CDR3 is CASSLQLPETQYF. CDR3 bases: TGTGCCAGCAGCTTACAACTGCCGGAGACCCAGTACTTC. The chain joins TRBV7-2 to TRBJ2-5; no reliable D call. V was cut by 2 bases and J by 5 bases, with 9 bases left in between. This CDR3 contains 13 residues. Per the germline V gene, CDR1 is SGHTA and CDR2 is FQGNSA.

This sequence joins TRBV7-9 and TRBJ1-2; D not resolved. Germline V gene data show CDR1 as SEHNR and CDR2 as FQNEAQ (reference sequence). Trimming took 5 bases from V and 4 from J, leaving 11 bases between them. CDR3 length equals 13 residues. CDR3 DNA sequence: TGTGCCAGCAGCCGGACTGATGTCTATGGCTACACCTTC. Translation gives CASSRTDVYGYTF. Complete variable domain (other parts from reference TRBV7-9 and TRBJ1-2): DTGVSQNPRHKITKRGQNVTFRCDPISEHNRLYWYRQTLGQGPEFLTYFQNEAQLEKSRLLSDRFSAERPKGSFSTLEIQRTEQGDSAMYLCASSRTDVYGYTFGSGTRLTVV.

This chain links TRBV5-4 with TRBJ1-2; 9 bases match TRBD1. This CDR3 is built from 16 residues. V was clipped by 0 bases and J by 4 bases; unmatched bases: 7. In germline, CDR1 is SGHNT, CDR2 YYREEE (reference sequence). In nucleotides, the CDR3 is TGTGCCAGCAGCTTGGTTGGGACAGGGATAAGCTATGGCTACACCTTC. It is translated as CASSLVGTGISYGYTF.

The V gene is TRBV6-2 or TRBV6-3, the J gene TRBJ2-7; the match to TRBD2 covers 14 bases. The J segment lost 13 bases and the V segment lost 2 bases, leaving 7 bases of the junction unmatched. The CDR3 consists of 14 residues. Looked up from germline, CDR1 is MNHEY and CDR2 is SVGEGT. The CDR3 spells CASSYPGLAGASYF. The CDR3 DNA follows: TGTGCCAGCAGTTACCCGGGACTAGCGGGGGCCTCCTACTTC.

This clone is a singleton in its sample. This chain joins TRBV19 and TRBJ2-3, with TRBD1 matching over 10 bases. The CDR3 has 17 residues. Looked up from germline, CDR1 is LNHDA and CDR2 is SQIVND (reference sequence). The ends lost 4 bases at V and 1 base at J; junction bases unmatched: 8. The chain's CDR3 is CASSKDRGTVGTDTQYF. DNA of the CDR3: TGTGCCAGTAGTAAGGACAGGGGGACTGTTGGCACAGATACGCAGTATTTT.